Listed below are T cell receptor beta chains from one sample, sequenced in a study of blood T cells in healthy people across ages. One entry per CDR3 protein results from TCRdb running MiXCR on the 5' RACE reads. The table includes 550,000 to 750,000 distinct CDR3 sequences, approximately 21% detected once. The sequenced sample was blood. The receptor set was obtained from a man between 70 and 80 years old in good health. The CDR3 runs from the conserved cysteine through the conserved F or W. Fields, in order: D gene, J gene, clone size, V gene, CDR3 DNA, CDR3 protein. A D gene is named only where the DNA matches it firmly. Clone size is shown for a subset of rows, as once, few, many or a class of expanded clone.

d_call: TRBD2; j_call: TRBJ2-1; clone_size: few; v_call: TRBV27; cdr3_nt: TGTGCCAGCAGTTTTGTTGGGAAACGGGGGGATGAGCAGTTCTTC; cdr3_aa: CASSFVGKRGDEQFF
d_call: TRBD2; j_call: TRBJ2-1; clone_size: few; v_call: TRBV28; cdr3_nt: TGTGCCAGCACCGCCCTAGCGGGAGGGCCGAATGAGCAGTTCTTC; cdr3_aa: CASTALAGGPNEQFF
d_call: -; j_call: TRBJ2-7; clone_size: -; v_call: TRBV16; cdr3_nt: TGTGCCAGCAGCCCATTAAACAGGTCCGAGCAGTACTTC; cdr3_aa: CASSPLNRSEQYF
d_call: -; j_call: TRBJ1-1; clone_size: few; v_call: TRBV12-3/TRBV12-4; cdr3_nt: TGTGCCAGCAGTCTGGACACCTTGAACACTGAAGCTTTCTTT; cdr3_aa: CASSLDTLNTEAFF
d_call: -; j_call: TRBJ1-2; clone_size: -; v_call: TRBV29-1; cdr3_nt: TGCAGCGTTGAAAGGGTTCCGAACGATAACTATGGCTACACCTTC; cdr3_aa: CSVERVPNDNYGYTF
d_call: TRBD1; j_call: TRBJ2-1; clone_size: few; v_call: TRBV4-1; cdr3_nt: TGCGCCAGCAGCCAAGAAGGTTTGGACAGGGGACCTCTGAGCTCCTACAATGAGCAGTTCTTC; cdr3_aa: CASSQEGLDRGPLSSYNEQFF
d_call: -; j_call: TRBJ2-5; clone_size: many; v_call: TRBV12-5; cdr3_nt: TGTGCTAGTGGTACGGGGGAGACCCAGTACTTC; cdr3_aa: CASGTGETQYF
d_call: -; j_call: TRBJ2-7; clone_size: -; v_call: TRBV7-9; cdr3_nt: TGTGCCAGCAGCTTAGTATCTTCCGAGCAGTACTTC; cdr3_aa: CASSLVSSEQYF
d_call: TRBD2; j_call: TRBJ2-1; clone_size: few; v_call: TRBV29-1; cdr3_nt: TGCACGACATTTACGGGGAGCGGGAGAGCAAAGGAGCAGTTCTTC; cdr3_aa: CTTFTGSGRAKEQFF
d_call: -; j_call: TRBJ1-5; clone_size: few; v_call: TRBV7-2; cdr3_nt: TGTGCCAGCAGCTTAGGGGCCGGGCTCGGGCCCCAGCATTTT; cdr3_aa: CASSLGAGLGPQHF
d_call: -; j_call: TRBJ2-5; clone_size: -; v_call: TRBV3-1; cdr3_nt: TGTGCCAGCAGCCAAGATCAGGTAGAGACCCAGTACTTC; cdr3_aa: CASSQDQVETQYF
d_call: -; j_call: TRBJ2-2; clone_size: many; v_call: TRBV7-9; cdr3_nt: TGTGCCAGCAGCTCCGGTTCTCAGAACACCGGGGAGCTGTTTTTT; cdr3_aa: CASSSGSQNTGELFF
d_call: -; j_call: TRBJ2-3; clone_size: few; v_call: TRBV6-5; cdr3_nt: TGTGCCAGCAGTTACTCGAATCGAGGGAGAGAAAGCACAGATACGCAGTATTTT; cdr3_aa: CASSYSNRGRESTDTQYF
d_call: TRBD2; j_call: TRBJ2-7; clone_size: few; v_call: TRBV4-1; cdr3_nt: TGCGCCAGCAGCCAAGAAGTTGTGGGGAGTAGCGGGAGCATGGGCGAGCAGTACTTC; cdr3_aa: CASSQEVVGSSGSMGEQYF
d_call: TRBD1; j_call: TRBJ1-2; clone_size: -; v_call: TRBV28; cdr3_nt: TGTGCCAGCAGTCGACCCACCGGGACAGGGGTCTATGGCTACACCTTC; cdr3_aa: CASSRPTGTGVYGYTF
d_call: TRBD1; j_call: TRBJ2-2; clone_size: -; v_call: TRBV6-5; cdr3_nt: TGTGCCAGCAGTTACTCGGGACAGGGCGGAAGCGGGGAGCTGTTTTTT; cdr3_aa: CASSYSGQGGSGELFF
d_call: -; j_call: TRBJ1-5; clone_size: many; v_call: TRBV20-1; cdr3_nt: TGCAGTGCTAGAGAGGGGGGTAGCAATCAGCCCCAGCATTTT; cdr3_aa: CSAREGGSNQPQHF
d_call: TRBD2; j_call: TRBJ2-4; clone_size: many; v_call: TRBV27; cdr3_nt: TGTGCCAGCAGTTTATACGCTAGCGGGAGCAACATTCAGTACTTC; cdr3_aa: CASSLYASGSNIQYF
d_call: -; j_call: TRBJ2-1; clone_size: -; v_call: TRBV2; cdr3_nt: TGTGCCAGCAGTTTGACTAGTACGGTTTACAATGAGCAGTTCTTC; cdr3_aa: CASSLTSTVYNEQFF
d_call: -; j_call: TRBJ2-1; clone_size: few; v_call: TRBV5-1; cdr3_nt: TGCGCCAGCACGAATAGCCAGGTTAATGAGCAGTTCTTC; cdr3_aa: CASTNSQVNEQFF
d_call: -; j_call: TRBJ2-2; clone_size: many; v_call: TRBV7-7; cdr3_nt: TGTGCTAGCAGCTTAGATTACACCGGGGAGCTGTTTTTT; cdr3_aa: CASSLDYTGELFF
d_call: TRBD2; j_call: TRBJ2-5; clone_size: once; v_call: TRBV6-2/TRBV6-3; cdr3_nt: TGTGCCAGCAGACCTAGCGGGTGGGAGGAGACCCAGTACTTC; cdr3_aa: CASRPSGWEETQYF
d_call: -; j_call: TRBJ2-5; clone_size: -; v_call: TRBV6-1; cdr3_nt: TGTGCCAGCAGTGAAGGGACAGTCAAGGAGACCCAGTACTTC; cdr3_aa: CASSEGTVKETQYF
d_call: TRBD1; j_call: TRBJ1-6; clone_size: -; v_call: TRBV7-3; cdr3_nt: TGTGCCAGCAGCTTACGGGGACAGGGGAATTCACCCCTCCACTTT; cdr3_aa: CASSLRGQGNSPLHF
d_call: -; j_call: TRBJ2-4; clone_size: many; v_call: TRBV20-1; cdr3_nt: TGCAGTGCTAGCCAGCCCCCTGAGAACATTCAGTACTTC; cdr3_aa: CSASQPPENIQYF
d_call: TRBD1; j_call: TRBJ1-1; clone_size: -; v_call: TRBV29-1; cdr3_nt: TGCAGCGTTTCTAATGAACAGGGGGCCAACACTGAAGCTTTCTTT; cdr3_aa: CSVSNEQGANTEAFF
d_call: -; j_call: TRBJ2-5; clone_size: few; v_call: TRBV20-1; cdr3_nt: TGCAGTGCTTTCTTCCAAGAGACCCAGTACTTC; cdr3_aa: CSAFFQETQYF
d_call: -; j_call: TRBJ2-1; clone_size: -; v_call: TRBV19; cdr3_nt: TGTGCCACTGGAAAGGGAACCTACAATGAGCAGTTCTTC; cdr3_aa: CATGKGTYNEQFF
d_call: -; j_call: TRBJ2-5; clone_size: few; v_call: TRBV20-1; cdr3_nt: TGCAGTGCTAGGACGGGACCAACCAAAGAGACCCAGTACTTC; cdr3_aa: CSARTGPTKETQYF
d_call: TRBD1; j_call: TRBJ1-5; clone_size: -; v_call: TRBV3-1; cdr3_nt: TGTGCCAGCAGCCAAGATTACAGGGGAAGCAATCAGCCCCAGCATTTT; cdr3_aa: CASSQDYRGSNQPQHF
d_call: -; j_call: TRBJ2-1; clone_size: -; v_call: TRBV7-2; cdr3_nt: TGTGCCAGCAGCACGGGGGAAAGCTCCTACAATGAGCAGTTCTTC; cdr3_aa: CASSTGESSYNEQFF
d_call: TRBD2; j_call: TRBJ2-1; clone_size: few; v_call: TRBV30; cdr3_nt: TGTGCCTGGAGTGATCGGACTAGCGGGAGCAATGAGCAGTTCTTC; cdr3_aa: CAWSDRTSGSNEQFF
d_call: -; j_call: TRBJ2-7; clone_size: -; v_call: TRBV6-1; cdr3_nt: TGTGCCAGCAGTGAGGGGGGTAGCTCCTACGAGCAGTACTTC; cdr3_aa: CASSEGGSSYEQYF